Sequencing of this T cell receptor (beta chain) was carried out in a study of OX40 agonist ivuxolimab in advanced cancers. CDR3 length: 13 residues. Germline-derived CDR1 and CDR2 are SNHLY and FYNNEI. V trimming: 6 bases; J trimming: 4 bases; junction bases outside the gene matches: 4. Libraries were prepared by immunoSEQ multiplex PCR; TCRdb keeps only in-frame clonotypes and omits some of them. The table has roughly 80,000 clones, 80% to 90% seen once. Specimen: CD4+ or CD8+ T cells sorted from blood, collected in a trial of the OX40 agonist ivuxolimab. The clonotype comes from an adult with an advanced solid tumor such as melanoma, head and neck, liver or kidney cancer. The chain employs TRBV2 and TRBJ2-5; 8 nucleotides agree with TRBD1. CDR3 sequence: CASSADRGETQYF. The CDR3 DNA reads TGTGCCAGCAGCGCCGACAGGGGAGAGACCCAGTACTTC. The variable domain in full, completed from reference TRBV2 and TRBJ2-5, reads EPEVTQTPSHQVTQMGQEVILRCVPISNHLYFYWYRQILGQKVEFLVSFYNNEISEKSEIFDDQFSVERPDGSNFTLKIRSTKLEDSAMYFCASSADRGETQYFGPGTRLLVL.